The T cell receptor (beta chain) described here comes from a study of a mutant IDH1 vaccine in newly diagnosed glioma. This clone was detected only a few times. Its antigen is as yet unknown. The CDR3 totals 15 residues. The V segment lost 1 base and the J segment 9 bases; nucleotides outside the gene matches: 6. In germline, CDR1 is LGHNA, CDR2 YNFKEQ. The time point is: week 35, safety follow-up. Doses consisted of 300 ug of mutant IDH1 20-mer peptide each, paired with topical imiquimod. Here immunoSEQ multiplex PCR was the method, and the copy in TCRdb shows in-frame clones only, minus some. The sample records tens of thousands of clones, around 87% being singletons.

The sequencing here drew on PBMCs, taken from a glioma patient whose treatment included an IDH1 peptide vaccine. The TCR sequence derives from a man aged 35 to 55 with glioma. The V gene is TRBV4-2, the J gene TRBJ2-1; 10 bases agree with TRBD2. The CDR3 region has the DNA TGTGCCAGCAGCCAAGTGCCTAGCGGGAGTAGTGAGCAGTTCTTC. It encodes CASSQVPSGSSEQFF.